These T cell receptor beta chains were read from a single sample in a study of T cell repertoires in cytomegalovirus infection. Each CDR3 protein is one row after TCRdb ran MiXCR on the reads. The repertoire includes more than 250,000 distinct CDR3 sequences, 25% of them detected once, and 13% sits in the top ten. Antigen specificity for these receptors is unknown. The sample in question was cultured PBMCs, obtained from culture after CMV antigen stimulation. The receptors come from a human donor in good health (CMV status not recorded). Some clones in this sample may be carry-over from other donors' samples. Each CDR3 is given with its conserved first and last residue. The D gene is left open where the match is weak. Rows may omit the clone size; those that give it use once, few, many or a size class.

V gene	D gene	J gene	clone size	CDR3 DNA	CDR3 protein
TRBV7-2	NA	TRBJ1-4	many	TGTGCCAGCAGCTTTGCAGGGGAGGAAAAACTGTTTTTT	CASSFAGEEKLFF
TRBV4-1	NA	TRBJ1-5	few	TGCGCCAGCAGCCAAGGGGCAGGGATGGGCAATCAGCCCCAGCATTTT	CASSQGAGMGNQPQHF
TRBV6-8	NA	TRBJ1-2	NA	TGTGCCAGCAGTCCTACAGGGCACTATCCTCCTAACTATGGCTACACCTTC	CASSPTGHYPPNYGYTF
TRBV19	NA	TRBJ1-1	few	TGTGCCAGTAGTTGGGGACGGGAGAACACTGAAGCTTTCTTT	CASSWGRENTEAFF
TRBV7-2	TRBD1	TRBJ1-6	many	TGTGCCAGCAGCTTAGGGGACAGGGGGTTCGATTCACCCCTCCACTTT	CASSLGDRGFDSPLHF
TRBV29-1	NA	TRBJ2-5	NA	TGCAGCGTTGAAGATCAAAGGGACTGGAAGACCCAGTACTTC	CSVEDQRDWKTQYF
TRBV10-3	NA	TRBJ2-1	few	TGTGCCATCAGTCGGACCAACAATGAGCAGTTCTTC	CAISRTNNEQFF
TRBV4-1	NA	TRBJ2-6	NA	TGCGCCAGCAGCCACCTAGGAAGGACTGGGGCCAACGTCCTGACTTTC	CASSHLGRTGANVLTF
TRBV20-1	NA	TRBJ2-3	few	TGCAGTGCCCAGAAGGGCAGAGGGGCGTTTGGGGAAGAAGATACGCAGTATTTT	CSAQKGRGAFGEEDTQYF
TRBV20-1	NA	TRBJ2-1	NA	TGCAGTGCAAGGGGGAGTTTGGGCGATGAGCAGTTCTTC	CSARGSLGDEQFF
TRBV7-3	TRBD2	TRBJ2-5	few	TGTGCCAGCAGCTTGCTAGCGGGAGCGGTTGAGACCCAGTACTTC	CASSLLAGAVETQYF
TRBV7-2	NA	TRBJ2-1	many	TGTGCCAGCAGTCAAGGGGTATACAATGAGCAGTTCTTC	CASSQGVYNEQFF
TRBV20-1	NA	TRBJ2-7	once	TGCAGTGCTAGAGATGCGCAGGACCACTACGAGCAGTACTTC	CSARDAQDHYEQYF
TRBV7-2	NA	TRBJ1-2	NA	TGTGCCAGCAGCTTATCTTCGGGAACCAATGGCTACACCTTC	CASSLSSGTNGYTF
TRBV7-2	TRBD1	TRBJ2-5	many	TGTGCCAGCAGCTTGTGGACAGGGCTAAAAGAGACCCAGTACTTC	CASSLWTGLKETQYF
TRBV19	NA	TRBJ1-3	few	TGTGCCAGTAGTATAGGGACTACGAGGGGAAACACCATATATTTT	CASSIGTTRGNTIYF
TRBV6-6	TRBD2	TRBJ2-2	many	TGTGCCAGCACCCCTACTAGCGGACGCACCGGGGAGCTGTTTTTT	CASTPTSGRTGELFF
TRBV7-2	TRBD1	TRBJ1-1	NA	TGTGCCAGCAGCTTATTTGGACAGGGTGAGGCAGCTTTCTTT	CASSLFGQGEAAFF
TRBV7-9	NA	TRBJ1-6	few	TGTGCCAGCAGCTTAGCGGAGGGAATACGAAATAATTCACCCCTCCACTTT	CASSLAEGIRNNSPLHF
TRBV30	NA	TRBJ2-1	once	TGTGCCTGGACCCGCTGGGGTATTGGGTACAATGAGCAGTTCTTC	CAWTRWGIGYNEQFF
TRBV7-2	TRBD1	TRBJ1-5	NA	TGTGCCAGCAGCTTAGAGGACAGGGTTGGACAGCCCCAGCATTTT	CASSLEDRVGQPQHF
TRBV18	NA	TRBJ1-3	few	TGTGCCAGCTCACCCCAGACTGAGAGCTCTGGAAACACCATATATTTT	CASSPQTESSGNTIYF
TRBV7-2	TRBD2	TRBJ2-1	few	TGTGCCAGCAGCCCCCATTCCGGGACTAGCGGGAGGGATGAGCAGTTCTTC	CASSPHSGTSGRDEQFF
TRBV28	NA	TRBJ1-5	NA	TGTGCCAGCAGTTTCTCCGGGAGTCACAATCAGCCCCAGCATTTC	CASSFSGSHNQPQHF
TRBV7-9	TRBD2	TRBJ2-3	NA	TGTGCCAGCAGAAGAGTGGGAGGGGACGGGACAGATACGCAGTATTTT	CASRRVGGDGTDTQYF
TRBV6-1	TRBD1	TRBJ1-2	NA	TGTGCCAGCAGTCCACACCAAGGACAGGGGAATGGCTACACCTTC	CASSPHQGQGNGYTF
TRBV7-2	TRBD1	TRBJ2-7	many	TGTGCCAGCAGCCAAGCGGCGGACAGGGGCTACGAGCAGTACTTC	CASSQAADRGYEQYF
TRBV24-1	NA	TRBJ1-1	few	TGTGCCACCAGTGGCCTAACTCCCAACGGCGCGGTGAAGGCTTTCTTT	CATSGLTPNGAVKAFF